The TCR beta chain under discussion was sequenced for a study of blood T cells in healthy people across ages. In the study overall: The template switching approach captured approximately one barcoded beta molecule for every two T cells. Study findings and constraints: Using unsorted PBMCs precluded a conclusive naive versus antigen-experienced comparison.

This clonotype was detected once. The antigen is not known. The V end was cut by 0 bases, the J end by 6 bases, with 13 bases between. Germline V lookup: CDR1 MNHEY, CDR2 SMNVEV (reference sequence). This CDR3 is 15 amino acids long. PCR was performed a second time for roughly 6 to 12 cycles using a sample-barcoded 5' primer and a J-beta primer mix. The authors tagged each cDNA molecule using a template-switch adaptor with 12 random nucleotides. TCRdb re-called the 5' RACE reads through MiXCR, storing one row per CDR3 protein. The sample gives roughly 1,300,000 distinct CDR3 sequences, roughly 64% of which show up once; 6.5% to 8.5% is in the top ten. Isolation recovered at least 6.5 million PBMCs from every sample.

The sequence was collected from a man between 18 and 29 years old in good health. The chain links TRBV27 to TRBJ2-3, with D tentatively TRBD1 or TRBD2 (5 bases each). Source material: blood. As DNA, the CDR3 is TGTGCCAGCAGTTTATCGGGACGGTGGTGGGATACGCAGTATTTT. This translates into CASSLSGRWWDTQYF.